This TCR beta chain was retrieved from a study of cytomegalovirus exposure and HLA in healthy donors. Looking at the study overall: Earlier work reported 117 million unique TCR beta sequences from some 170 million T cells.

Germline-derived CDR1 and CDR2 are LNHDA and SQIVND (reference sequence). The ends lost 6 bases at V and 4 bases at J; junction bases unmatched: 12. The CDR3 is 15 residues long. In regard to this clone: Antigen unknown.

Study-level results: Later analysis reportedly placed an Asian-associated ancestry cluster below the roughly 700-donor mean in N-insertions. The study listed roughly 160 cytomegalovirus-associated TCR beta chains.

Amplification used 60 Vbeta primers and 13 Jbeta primers. TCRdb's table, derived via immunoSEQ multiplex PCR, lists solely in-frame clones and lacks some. This table holds around 140,000 clones, around 86% found once. What was sequenced was PBMCs. This receptor was obtained from a woman in her forties or fifties in good health and CMV-seropositive. The chain is built from TRBV19 and TRBJ2-7; 7 bases are a match to TRBD1. This chain's CDR3 is CASRGPRQGDYEQYF. The CDR3, as DNA: TGTGCCAGTAGGGGACCGCGACAGGGAGATTACGAGCAGTACTTC.